Listed here are 13 T cell receptor beta chains from one sample, sequenced in a study of shared clonotypes between healthy human individuals. Clones were sequenced by immunoSEQ multiplex PCR, and TCRdb holds only the in-frame ones, with some missing. Found here are fewer than 3 million clones, 85% to 95% of them singletons; the top ten hold 0.37%. The sample consisted of naive CD4+ T cells from PBMCs. Indicated subset: CD45RA+ positively selected. These receptors came from a man between 18 and 35 years old in good health. Some clones in this sample may be carry-over from other donors' samples.

The chain's CDR3 is CASSSTGGVGGYTF. In DNA form, the CDR3 reads TGCGCCAGCAGCTCGACAGGGGGCGTAGGTGGCTACACCTTC. The chain employs TRBV5-1 and TRBJ1-2, with TRBD1 matching 10 bases. Germline CDR1 and CDR2: SGHRS and YFSETQ. CDR3 length: 14 residues. Germline trimming cut 3 bases from V and 7 bases from J; bases unmatched to any gene: 6. The variable domain in full, completed from reference TRBV5-1 and TRBJ1-2, reads KAGVTQTPRYLIKTRGQQVTLSCSPISGHRSVSWYQQTPGQGLQFLFEYFSETQRNKGNFPGRFSGRQFSNSRSEMNVSTLELGDSALYLCASSSTGGVGGYTFGSGTRLTVV.

The CDR3 protein is CARSPAIHRGGNYGYTF. DNA for the CDR3: TGTGCCAGAAGCCCGGCGATCCACAGGGGAGGGAACTATGGCTACACCTTC. The chain joins TRBV7-5 to TRBJ1-2. TRBV7-5 constitutes a pseudogene. This CDR3 has 17 residues.

This chain uses TRBV2 with TRBJ1-1; a possible D gene is TRBD1 (5 bases). Between the trimmed V and J ends, which lost 7 bases and 4 bases, there was a span of 13 bases. The CDR3 is 13 residues long. Germline-derived CDR1 and CDR2 are SNHLY and FYNNEI. The CDR3 sequence: CASTTTALTEAFF. CDR3 DNA sequence: TGTGCCAGCACTACGACAGCCCTCACTGAAGCTTTCTTT. Together with reference TRBV2 and TRBJ1-1, the CDR3 gives the full variable domain: EPEVTQTPSHQVTQMGQEVILRCVPISNHLYFYWYRQILGQKVEFLVSFYNNEISEKSEIFDDQFSVERPDGSNFTLKIRSTKLEDSAMYFCASTTTALTEAFFGQGTRLTVV.

As regards this clone: This sample includes further DNA sequences coding for the same CDR3. The chain is built from TRBV7-2 and TRBJ2-1; tentative D call: TRBD2 (6 bases). Per the germline V gene, CDR1 is SGHTA and CDR2 is FQGNSA. There are 14 residues in the CDR3. V was clipped by 5 bases and J by 0 bases, with 8 bases between them. The CDR3 spells CASSPGSSYNEQFF. The CDR3 DNA is TGTGCCAGCAGCCCCGGGAGCTCCTACAATGAGCAGTTCTTC.

Remarks on this clone: Other DNA sequences within the sample encode an identical CDR3. The V gene is TRBV5-1, the J gene TRBJ1-1; the D gene is possibly TRBD1 (5 bases). Trimming shortened V by 4 bases and J by 3 bases, and 10 bases separated the two germline ends. The CDR3 runs to 13 residues. Germline lookup yields CDR1 SGHRS and CDR2 YFSETQ. As DNA, the CDR3 is TGCGCCAGCAGCAGGGGCCGGGACACTGAAGCTTTCTTT. It is translated as CASSRGRDTEAFF.

This rearrangement joins TRBV18 to TRBJ1-1; no reliable D call. Germline values: CDR1 KGHSH, CDR2 LQKENI. V lost 3 bases to trimming and J lost 4 bases, with 12 bases between them. The CDR3 totals 14 residues. The CDR3 spells CASSPAQPFTEAFF. The CDR3 nucleotides read TGTGCCAGCTCACCCGCACAGCCCTTCACTGAAGCTTTCTTT.

This rearrangement joins TRBV29-1 to TRBJ2-5; 8 nucleotides line up with TRBD2. The CDR3 is 14 amino acids. Germline-derived CDR1 and CDR2 are SQVTM and ANQGSEA. Unmatched junction bases numbered 7, after V lost 7 bases and J lost 0 bases. CDR3 residues: CSAPAGGDQETQYF. The CDR3 DNA sequence: TGCAGCGCCCCGGCGGGGGGAGACCAAGAGACCCAGTACTTC.

This clone was picked up one time. The DNA of the CDR3 is TGTGCCAGCAGCGGACTAGCGGTCCCCTACAATGAGCAGTTCTTC. As protein: CASSGLAVPYNEQFF. The chain is built from TRBV9 and TRBJ2-1; TRBD2 agrees at 9 bases. This CDR3 contains 15 residues. Germline CDR1 reads SGDLS; CDR2 reads YYNGEE. V shed 3 bases and J 2 bases; nucleotides not matched to a gene: 3. The full variable domain, with the rest looked up from reference TRBV9 and TRBJ2-1, is DSGVTQTPKHLITATGQRVTLRCSPRSGDLSVYWYQQSLDQGLQFLIQYYNGEERAKGNILERFSAQQFPDLHSELNLSSLELGDSALYFCASSGLAVPYNEQFFGPGTRLTVL.

This clone was counted a single time. The chain employs TRBV28 and TRBJ2-7, with D unresolved. CDR1 and CDR2 (germline): MDHEN, SYDVKM. The CDR3 extends over 17 amino acids. V was cut by 1 base and J by 0 bases, with 16 bases left in between. DNA of the CDR3: TGTGCCAGCAGTTTATTGGGGTGGCGATCGAGCTCCTACGAGCAGTACTTC. Protein sequence: CASSLLGWRSSSYEQYF.

This clone came up a few times. The chain combines TRBV30 with TRBJ1-1, with D possibly being TRBD1 (5 bases). Germline loops: CDR1 GTSNPN, CDR2 SVGIG (reference sequence). V lost 3 bases, J lost 4 bases, and 9 bases lay in between. The CDR3 is 12 residues long. CDR3 nucleotide sequence: TGTGCCTGGAGACGGGGCGTCACTGAAGCTTTCTTT. Amino acids: CAWRRGVTEAFF.

Here the CDR3 DNA reads TGCAGCGTCGGGGAGTGGCGGGAGACCCAGTACTTC. Amino acids: CSVGEWRETQYF. The V call is TRBV29-1, the J call TRBJ2-5; TRBD2 might be the D (5 bases). The CDR3 runs 12 residues. CDR1 SQVTM and CDR2 ANQGSEA come from the germline V gene. With 6 bases removed from V and 5 bases from J, the gap between germline ends came to 13 bases.

About this clone itself: This specimen includes other DNA sequences encoding the same CDR3. This sequence joins TRBV28 and TRBJ1-2; D possibly corresponds to TRBD1 (5 bases). The CDR3 extends over 12 amino acids. CDR1 is MDHEN and CDR2 is SYDVKM in the germline V gene. Trimming stripped 4 bases from V and 4 bases from J, with 7 bases between. CDR3 residues: CASSSRGYGYTF. The DNA for the CDR3 is TGTGCCAGCAGTTCAAGGGGCTATGGCTACACCTTC.

This clone was seen at least ten times. The chain joins TRBV28 to TRBJ1-4; D is possibly TRBD1 (6 bases). Trimming took 3 bases from V and 3 from J, leaving 11 bases between them. This CDR3 spans 15 amino acids. The V gene's germline CDR1 is MDHEN and CDR2 SYDVKM. This chain's CDR3 is CASSFLGAANEKLFF. The CDR3 DNA reads TGTGCCAGCAGTTTTTTGGGGGCGGCTAATGAAAAACTGTTTTTT.